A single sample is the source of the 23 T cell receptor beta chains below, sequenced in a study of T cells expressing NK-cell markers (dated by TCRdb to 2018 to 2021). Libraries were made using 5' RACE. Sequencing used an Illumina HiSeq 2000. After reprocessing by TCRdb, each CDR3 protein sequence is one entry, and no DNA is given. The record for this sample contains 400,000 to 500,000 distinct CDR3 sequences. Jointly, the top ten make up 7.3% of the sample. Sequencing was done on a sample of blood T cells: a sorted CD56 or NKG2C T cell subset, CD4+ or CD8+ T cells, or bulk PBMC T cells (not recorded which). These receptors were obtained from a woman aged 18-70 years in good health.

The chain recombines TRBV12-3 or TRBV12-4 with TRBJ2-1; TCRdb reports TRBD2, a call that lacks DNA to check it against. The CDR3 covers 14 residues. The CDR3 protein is CASSLAGTRNEQFF.

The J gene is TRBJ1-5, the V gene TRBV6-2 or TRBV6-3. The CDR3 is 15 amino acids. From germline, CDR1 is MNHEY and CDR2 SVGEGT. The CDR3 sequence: CASSFRGLSNQPQHF.

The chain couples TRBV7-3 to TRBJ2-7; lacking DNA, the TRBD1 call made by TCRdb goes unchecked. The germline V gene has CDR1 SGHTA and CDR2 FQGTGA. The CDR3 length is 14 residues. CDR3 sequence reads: CASSFRDTPYEQYF.

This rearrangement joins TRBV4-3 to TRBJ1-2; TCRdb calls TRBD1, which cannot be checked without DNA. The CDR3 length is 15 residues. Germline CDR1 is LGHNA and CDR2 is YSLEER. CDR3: CASSQLGGDNYGYTF.

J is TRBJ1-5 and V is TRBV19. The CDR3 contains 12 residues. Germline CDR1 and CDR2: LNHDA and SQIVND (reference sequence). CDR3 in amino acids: CARGKASQPQHF.

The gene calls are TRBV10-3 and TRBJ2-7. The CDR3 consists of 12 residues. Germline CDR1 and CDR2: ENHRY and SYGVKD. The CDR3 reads CAIGGFMGEQYF.

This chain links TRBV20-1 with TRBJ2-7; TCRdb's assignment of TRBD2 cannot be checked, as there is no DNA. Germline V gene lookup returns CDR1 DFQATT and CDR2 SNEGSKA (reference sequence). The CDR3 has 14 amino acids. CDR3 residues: CSAAPGLAKLEQYF.

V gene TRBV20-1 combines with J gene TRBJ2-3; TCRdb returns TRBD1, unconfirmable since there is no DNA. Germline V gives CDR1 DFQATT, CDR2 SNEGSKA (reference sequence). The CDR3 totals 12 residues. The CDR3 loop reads CSAEQGTDTQYF.

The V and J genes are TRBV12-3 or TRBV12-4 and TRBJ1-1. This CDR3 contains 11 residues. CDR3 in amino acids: CASSLNREAFF.

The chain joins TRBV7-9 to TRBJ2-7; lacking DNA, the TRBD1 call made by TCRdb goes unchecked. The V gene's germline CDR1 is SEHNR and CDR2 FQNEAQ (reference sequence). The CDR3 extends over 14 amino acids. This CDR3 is CASSHPIGGHEQYF.

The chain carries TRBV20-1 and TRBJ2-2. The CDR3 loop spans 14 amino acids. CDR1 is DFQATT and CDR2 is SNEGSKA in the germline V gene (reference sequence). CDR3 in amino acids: CSARLKRNTGELFF.

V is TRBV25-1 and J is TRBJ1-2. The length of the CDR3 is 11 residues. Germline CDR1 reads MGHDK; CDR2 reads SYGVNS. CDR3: CASGVHYGYTF.

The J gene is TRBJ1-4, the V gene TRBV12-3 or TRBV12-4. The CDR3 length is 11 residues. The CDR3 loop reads CASSSWEKLFF.

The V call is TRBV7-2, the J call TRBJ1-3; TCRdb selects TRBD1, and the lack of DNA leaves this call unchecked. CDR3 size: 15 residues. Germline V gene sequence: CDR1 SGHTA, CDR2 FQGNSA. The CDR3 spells CASSIRQGSGNTIYF.

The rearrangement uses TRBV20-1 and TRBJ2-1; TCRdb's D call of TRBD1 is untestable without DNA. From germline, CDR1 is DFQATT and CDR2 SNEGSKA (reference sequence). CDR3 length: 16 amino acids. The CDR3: CSARGGQGALNNEQFF.

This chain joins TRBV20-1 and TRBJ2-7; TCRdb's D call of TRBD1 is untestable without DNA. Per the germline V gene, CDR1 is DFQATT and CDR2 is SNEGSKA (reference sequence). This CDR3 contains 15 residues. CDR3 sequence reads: CSASPRGGRIYEQYF.

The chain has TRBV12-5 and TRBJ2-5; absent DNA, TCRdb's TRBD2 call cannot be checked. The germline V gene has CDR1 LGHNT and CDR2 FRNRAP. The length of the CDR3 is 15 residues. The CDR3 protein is CASGLVHSGRETQYF.

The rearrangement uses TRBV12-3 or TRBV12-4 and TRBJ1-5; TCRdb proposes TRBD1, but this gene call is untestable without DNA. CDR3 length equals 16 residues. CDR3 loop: CASTRRVSGANQPQHF.

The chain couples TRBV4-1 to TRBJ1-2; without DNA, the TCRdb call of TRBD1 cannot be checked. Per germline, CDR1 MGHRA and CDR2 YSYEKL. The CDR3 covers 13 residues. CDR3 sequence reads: CASSPPTGVGYTF.

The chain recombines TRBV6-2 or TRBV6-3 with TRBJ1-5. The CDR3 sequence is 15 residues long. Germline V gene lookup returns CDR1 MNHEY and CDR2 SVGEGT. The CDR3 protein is CASSRELLGNQPQHF.

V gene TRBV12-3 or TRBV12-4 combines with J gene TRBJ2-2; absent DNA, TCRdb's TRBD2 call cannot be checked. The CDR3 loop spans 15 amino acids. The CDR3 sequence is CASRNIALITGELFF.

The CDR3 spells CASRAGLRETQYF. V usage is TRBV2 and J usage is TRBJ2-5; TCRdb selects TRBD2, and the lack of DNA leaves this call unchecked. The germline V gene encodes CDR1 SNHLY and CDR2 FYNNEI. CDR3 length: 13 residues.

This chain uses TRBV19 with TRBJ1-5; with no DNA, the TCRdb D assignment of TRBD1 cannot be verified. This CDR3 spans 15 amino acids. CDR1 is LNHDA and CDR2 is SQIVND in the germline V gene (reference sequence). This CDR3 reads CASRTPRGFGQPQHF.